This paragraph reports one T cell receptor (beta chain). The antigen is undetermined. This specimen comes from a study of post-analysis software for immune sequencing data. The wider study: Relapsing-remitting, secondary progressive and progressive-relapsing forms of multiple sclerosis all featured among disease courses. Study findings and constraints: For normalized Chao1 diversity, multiple sclerosis patients scored significantly lower than controls did. F measure showed strong co-clustering of same-batch samples. TRBV5-6, TRBV5-1 and TRBV20-1 were among four or five TRBV segments more frequent in patients than controls.

Carried by the TCR beta cDNA libraries were unique molecular identifiers. Some 500,000 cDNA molecules were obtained from about 1 to 10 million T cells. TCRdb re-called the PCR reads with MiXCR, one entry per CDR3 protein. The sample lists around 500,000 distinct CDR3 sequences; around 31% were seen once. Germline V gene lookup returns CDR1 SQVTM and CDR2 ANQGSEA. Trimming took off 4 bases at V and 2 bases at J, with 11 bases between the two ends. The CDR3 extends over 13 amino acids. Material for sequencing was blood. This clonotype originated in a girl younger than 18 with multiple sclerosis. V usage is TRBV29-1 and J usage is TRBJ1-1; D gene unclear. The CDR3 coding sequence is TGCAGCGTTGTAAGGCAACTTAACACTGAAGCTTTCTTT. Residues: CSVVRQLNTEAFF.